The clone carrying this T cell receptor beta chain has a single count. V shed 5 bases and J shed 7 bases, with 3 bases lying between them. This CDR3 spans 10 amino acids. CDR1 and CDR2 (germline): WSHSY, SAAADI. TCRdb's table, derived via immunoSEQ multiplex PCR, lists solely in-frame clones and lacks some. The table includes approximately 89,000 clones, about 94% detected once. The entry originates in a study of technical replicates of blood from four donors. Sequenced: T cells isolated from PBMCs. V usage is TRBV10-2 and J usage is TRBJ2-1; D ambiguous. This sequence originates from a human donor in good health. Here the CDR3 reads CASSLNEQFF. CDR3 nucleotides: TGCGCCAGCAGTCTGAATGAGCAGTTCTTC.